The entry below gives a single T cell receptor (beta chain) sequence along with its context. This clone has more than one count but fewer than ten. Its antigen target is currently unknown. No much larger clonotype is one base removed from it; base qualities were not supplied. Libraries were prepared through the immunoSEQ multiplex PCR assay. For the multiplex PCR, a mixture combining 60 forward primers for TCR Vbeta segments and 13 reverse primers for TCR Jbeta segments was used. The CDR3 region of rearranged TCR beta genes was amplified from genomic DNA with a multiplex PCR assay. The amplified TCR beta libraries were sequenced on the Illumina HiSeq System as 87-base-pair reads. In the authors' own workflow: A later analysis counted about 80 million unique TCR beta chains across the 700 or so repertoires, and some 12 million of these chains were shared by at least two donors. Raw reads were error-corrected and collapsed into unique sequences by a nearest-neighbor algorithm in which closely related sequences were merged to remove PCR and sequencing errors. Alignment of CDR3 sequences to IMGT reference sequences was used to assign V, D and J gene segments. Each retained sequence needed at least a six-nucleotide match to both a V gene segment and a J gene segment. A rearrangement counted as productive if the CDR3 had no stop codons and remained in frame with V and J, and every other rearrangement counted as non-productive. Following IMGT convention, CDR3 was defined as the stretch from the second conserved V-encoded cysteine up to the conserved J-encoded phenylalanine. The earlier analysis of about 620 of the donors excluded sequences that lacked an unambiguous match to a single V gene segment. In an earlier analysis of 587 of the donors, a V segment was called functional when productive rearrangements were above 56.7%, and segregating when the standard deviation between donors exceeded 5%. To diagnose cytomegalovirus status from the catalog of TCR beta chain sequences, a statistical classification framework was built. In a later analysis, TCR nucleotide sequences were compared against IMGT/GENE-DB human TR gene sequences so that V and J genes could be assigned. A later analysis assigned CDR3 sequences and most-parsimonious VDJ recombination scenarios with the TCRdist pipeline. A later analysis defined each TCR beta chain by its CDR3 amino acid sequence plus V-gene family, and excluded reads lacking a unique V-gene family. A later analysis removed several hundred highly shared, low-generation-probability nucleotide sequences to deal with suspected cross-contamination and a sequencing artifact. In a later analysis, a clonal expansion index was calculated for each public chain from normalized within-repertoire ranks of inferred template counts. In a later analysis, generation probabilities were computed with a VDJ recombination model fitted to out-of-frame rearrangements, and the resulting probabilities were checked against IGoR. In a later analysis, hypergeometric tests were used to score TCR-TCR, TCR-HLA and TCR-CMV co-occurrence, with a repertoire-size bias correction applied to TCR pairs. To estimate false discovery rates, a later analysis permuted the HLA or CMV assignments 20 times. In a later analysis, co-occurring TCRs were grouped using DBSCAN, with TCRdist sequence similarity added in when clustering inside HLA-allele-positive subsets. For co-occurrence clustering, repertoires with fewer than 30,000 or more than 120,000 public chains were excluded, along with 4 to 6 repertoires with anomalous nucleotide sharing. TCRdb took this table from immuneACCESS and kept in-frame rearrangements with V and J called. Such tables lack part of the clones; where checked against another copy, unresolved V genes explain under half of the gap, and the rest is unexplained. V, J and clone size reflect that table, while D and trimming were determined from the DNA. The sample table shows about 56,000 clones, and approximately 83% are seen once. The ten top clones hold around 1.7% of the sample.

The data are from a study of cytomegalovirus exposure and HLA in healthy donors (dated by TCRdb to 2015 to 2018). Looking at the study overall: In an earlier analysis of 450 to 750 of the donors, about 270 Gb of sequence data and roughly 100 million unique TCR beta sequences from about 190 million T cells were reported. An early release covering about 600 HLA-typed donors comprised approximately 300 gigabases of sequencing data and approximately 85 million unique TCR sequences. Among the roughly 430 genotyped donors, approximately 77% belonged to the genetic ancestry cluster associated with self-reported Caucasian donors. The aim of the study was to test whether cataloging public T cell receptors could identify signatures of past pathogen exposure. The T cell repertoires of 666 subjects were profiled by immunosequencing and related to cytomegalovirus serostatus. Besides the first cohort of around 700 subjects, a separate validation cohort made up of 120 different subjects was used. To predict cytomegalovirus infection status, the study brought together high-throughput TCR immunosequencing, statistical association of individual TCRs with disease status, and machine learning. A later analysis re-examined previously published TCR beta repertoires from around 670 donors and added high-resolution HLA genotyping to investigate patterns of TCR occurrence. Rather than drawing on any new phenotypic data, the later analysis identified candidate immune exposures from TCR beta sequences and the way those sequences occurred across donors. In an earlier analysis of a few hundred of the donors, high-throughput TCR beta sequencing was used to judge whether each TCR beta V gene segment behaved as functional or pseudogenic. Alongside the repertoire data, information on donor age, sex, ethnicity and CMV serostatus was compiled. A later genetic analysis took genome-wide SNP genotypes for about 55% of the 666 donors and used that subset as a discovery cohort. Every discovery cohort repertoire had been produced on one sequencing platform. HLA typing covered class I and class II loci at four-digit resolution. Typing coverage differed by locus: A, B, C, DRB1 and DQB1 were typed in roughly 620-630 donors, DQA1 in about 500, DPA1 in around 600, and DPB1 in just under 490. Several DR-DQ haplotypes were handled as single units for association and clustering because linkage in the cohort was strong. Among some 400 genotyped donors of the cohort, an average of approximately 200,000 unique TCR beta nucleotide sequences was sequenced per donor, of which 15% to 20% were non-productive.

The cohort consisted of some 670 healthy bone marrow donors. Cohort members were all nominally healthy when sampled, although unrecorded immune exposures were likely present. The donor was CMV seronegative and was included in the group of 352 seronegative cohort members. Each donor provided a peripheral blood sample, and peripheral blood mononuclear cells were used for TCR beta sequencing. Genomic DNA was extracted from the blood cell samples with the Qiagen DNeasy Blood Extraction Kit. The CDR3 runs 16 amino acids, cysteine and phenylalanine included. The DNA shown is the 48-base CDR3, in frame from base 1. Here V drops 2 bases and J drops 6 bases, and the junction holds 9 bases not matched to any gene. From a lookup of the germline V gene (reference sequence), CDR1 and CDR2 are GTSNPN and SVGIG. Study-wide conclusions, independent of this receptor: A few of the identified cytomegalovirus-associated TCR beta chains were confirmed in vitro to be specific for cytomegalovirus antigens. In a later genetic analysis, fewer N-insertions in productive TCRs were reported among donors in an Asian-associated ancestry cluster than the roughly 700-donor mean. This cohort had only TCR beta chains sequenced, and the lack of alpha or paired-chain data limited which features could be detected. Some IMGT-functional V segments, including TRBV6-2 and TRBV6-3, could not be told apart with the 87-base-pair reads, so those segments were excluded. According to a later analysis, parvovirus B19, influenza, CMV and Epstein-Barr virus appeared linked to several top co-occurrence clusters. Correlated functional status among segregating V segments might be attributable to linkage disequilibrium, but an unknown experimental factor could not be ruled out. In a later analysis, over 15,000 TCR beta sequences were associated with specific HLA alleles at a false discovery rate of 0.05. The only immune exposure information available for the cohort was CMV serostatus. When HLA alleles, especially DR and DQ, strongly co-occurred, TCR associations were difficult to assign to individual alleles. The study gave a list of roughly 150 TCR beta chains associated with cytomegalovirus. The sequencing pipeline was judged likely to have produced a cluster of highly shared sequence variants as a technical artifact. Most TCR sequences were seen in very few donors, while some public TCRs were found in many individuals. In a later genetic analysis, a missense DCLRE1C variant was associated with V-gene and J-gene trimming of TCR beta chains, and the association was replicated in an independent cohort. The authors suggested that the approach could potentially be extended to other disease states and immunological phenotypes. A later analysis found that most CMV-associated TCR beta chains appeared HLA-restricted, with HLA associations seemingly driven largely by CMV exposure. A further reported finding was that TCR beta sequences accurately predicted the HLA-A and HLA-B alleles for most subjects in the first cohort. In a later analysis, HLA-associated TCR beta chains were found to be more clonally expanded and to have lower generation probabilities than equally common non-associated chains. According to a later analysis, TCR association rates differed among HLA loci, with DRB1 alleles showing the most associated TCRs and HLA-C alleles showing the fewest. In an earlier analysis of several hundred of the donors, most TCR beta V segments were observed in productive rearrangements about 87% or about 30% of the time, broadly matching IMGT annotations. Presence/absence analyses assumed roughly uniform sequencing depth across donors, an assumption that may not hold. Because some donors lacked HLA typing at each locus, the association tests relied only on the typed subset. The earlier analysis of approximately 560 of the donors excluded approximately 17 rarely observed V segments, including chromosome 9 orphons, because counts were too low. The classifier was reported to diagnose cytomegalovirus status with high specificity and sensitivity in both the original cohort and the validation cohort.

The source material was PBMCs. The sequence derives from a man between 35 and 55 years old in good health and CMV-seronegative. Recombination connected TRBV30 to TRBJ1-5; 11 junctional bases match TRBD1. The nucleotide sequence is TGTGCCTGGAGTCTACGCGGGACAGGGGGAAGTCAGCCCCAGCATTTT. Its protein product is CAWSLRGTGGSQPQHF. Extended through the reference TRBV30 and TRBJ1-5 proteins, this CDR3 yields the full variable domain: SQTIHQWPATLVQPVGSPLSLECTVEGTSNPNLYWYRQAAGRGLQLLFYSVGIGQISSEVPQNLSASRPQDRQFILSSKKLLLSDSGFYLCAWSLRGTGGSQPQHFGDGTRLSIL.